The TCR beta chain under discussion was sequenced for a study of T cells after posttransplantation cyclophosphamide (dated by TCRdb to 2015 to 2016). Notes on the research overall: Using TRB sequencing, the study followed how the T cell repertoire reconstituted after myeloablative bone marrow transplantation in which posttransplantation cyclophosphamide served as GVHD prophylaxis. Because TRA and TRB clonality correlated tightly in several samples, later TCR analyses were limited to TRB. Samples from around 35 PTCy-treated patients and approximately 15 related bone marrow donors of those patients were subjected to antigen receptor sequencing. Blood from every one of the roughly 30 PTCy patients who had 1-year posttransplant specimens underwent TRB sequencing. TRB sequencing was also done on up to roughly 3 additional blood samples from 2 to 5.2 years after transplant in 3 patients, and on pretransplant blood from several patients. Public TRB sequences were compared against a database of over 3,000 sequences linked to responses to pathogens, tumor antigens, self-antigens and alloantigens. The research as a whole found: Donor-recipient similarity was low at 1-2 months but rose over the first year, and later blood repertoires were often dominated by donor CD8+ memory clones. The TRB repertoires of T cells infiltrating skin or the GI tract showed only limited overlap with the TRB repertoires found in blood. Across more than 35 patients, recipient CMV seropositivity and CMV reactivation were highly associated with TRB clonality; PTCy diversity was similar to CNI/methotrexate controls.

TRB sequencing used genomic DNA with the immunoSEQ assay at survey resolution or the hsTCRB kit. The original methods were these. The immunoSEQ software handled the initial read processing, while the LymphoSeq R package was used for the repertoire analyses. Clonality was computed as 1 minus normalized Shannon entropy; Gini coefficient was also calculated for each TRB dataset. Phenotypes of unsorted samples were inferred by mapping TRB sequences from sorted subsets of the recipient or donor onto unsorted samples of the same recipient. In TCRdb, the immuneACCESS table is reduced to in-frame sequences with V and J assigned. These tables do not hold every clone; where another copy was compared, an unresolved V gene accounts for under half, and the others remain unexplained. Clonal size and the V and J genes are those of that table, whereas D and trimming came from the DNA. For this sample there are about 24,000 clones; roughly 86% appear just once. Of the sample, roughly 6.2% is held by the ten largest clones.

A word on this clone: The antigen it binds to is not known. Base qualities are not provided; no much larger clone lies one nucleotide away.

The CDR3 goes from the cysteine to the phenylalanine over 11 residues. The entry retains the CDR3 DNA only, 33 bases that are in frame from base 1. PTCy-treated patients came from a prospective multi-institutional clinical trial. Mononuclear cells from peripheral blood and bone marrow were separated by Ficoll-Hypaque density centrifugation and then cryopreserved. This TCR came from a woman aged 55-69 years with a blood cancer, CMV-positive, and with a related stem cell donor. Sequencing was done on a sample of PBMCs. The sequence joins TRBV21-1 to TRBJ2-7; the listed D gene, TRBD2, was not tested against the DNA. TRBV21-1 is labeled a pseudogene. Read as DNA, the sequence is TGTGCCAGCAGCAAACCGTACGAGCAGTACTTC. Translation gives CASSKPYEQYF.